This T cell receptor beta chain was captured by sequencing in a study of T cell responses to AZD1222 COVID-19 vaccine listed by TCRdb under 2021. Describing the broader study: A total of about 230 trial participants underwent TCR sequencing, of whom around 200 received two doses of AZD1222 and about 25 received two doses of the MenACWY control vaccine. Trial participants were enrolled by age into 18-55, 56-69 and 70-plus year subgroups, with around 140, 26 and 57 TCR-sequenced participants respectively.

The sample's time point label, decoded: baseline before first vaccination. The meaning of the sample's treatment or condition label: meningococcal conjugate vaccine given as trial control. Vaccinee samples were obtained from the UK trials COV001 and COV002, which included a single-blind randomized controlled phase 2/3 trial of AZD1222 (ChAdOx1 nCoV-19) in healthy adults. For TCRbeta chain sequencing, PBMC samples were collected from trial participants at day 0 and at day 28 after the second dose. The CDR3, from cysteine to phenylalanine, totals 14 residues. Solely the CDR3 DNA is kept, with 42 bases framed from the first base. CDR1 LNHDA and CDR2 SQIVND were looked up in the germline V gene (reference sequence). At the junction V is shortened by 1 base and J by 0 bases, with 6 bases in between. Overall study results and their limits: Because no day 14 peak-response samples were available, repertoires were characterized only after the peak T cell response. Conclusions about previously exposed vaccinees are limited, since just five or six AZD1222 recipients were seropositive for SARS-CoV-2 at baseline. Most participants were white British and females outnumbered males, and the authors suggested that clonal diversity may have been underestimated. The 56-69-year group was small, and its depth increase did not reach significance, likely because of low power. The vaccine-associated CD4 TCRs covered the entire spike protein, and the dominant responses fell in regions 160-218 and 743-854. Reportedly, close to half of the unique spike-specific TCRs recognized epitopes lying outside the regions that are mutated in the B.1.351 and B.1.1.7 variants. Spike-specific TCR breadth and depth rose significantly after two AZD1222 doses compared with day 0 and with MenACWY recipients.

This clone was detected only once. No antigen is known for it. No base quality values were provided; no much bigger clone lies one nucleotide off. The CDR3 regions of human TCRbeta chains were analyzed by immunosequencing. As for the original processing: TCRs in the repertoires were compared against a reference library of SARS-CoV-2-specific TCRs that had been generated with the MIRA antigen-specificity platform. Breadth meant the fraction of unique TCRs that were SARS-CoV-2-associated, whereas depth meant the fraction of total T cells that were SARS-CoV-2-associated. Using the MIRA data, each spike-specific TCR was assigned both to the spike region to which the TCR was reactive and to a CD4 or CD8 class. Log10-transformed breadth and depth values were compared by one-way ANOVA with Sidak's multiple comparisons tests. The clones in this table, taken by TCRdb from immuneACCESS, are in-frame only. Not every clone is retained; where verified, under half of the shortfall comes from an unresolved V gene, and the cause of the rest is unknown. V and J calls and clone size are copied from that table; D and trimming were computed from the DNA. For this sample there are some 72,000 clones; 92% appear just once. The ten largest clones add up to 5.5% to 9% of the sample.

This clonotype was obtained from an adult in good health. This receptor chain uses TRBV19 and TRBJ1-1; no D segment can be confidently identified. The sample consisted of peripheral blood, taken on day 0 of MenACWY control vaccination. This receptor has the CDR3 CASSIGIMNTEAFF. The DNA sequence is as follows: TGTGCCAGTAGTATAGGTATCATGAACACTGAAGCTTTCTTT.